A single sample gave rise to the 24 T cell receptor beta chains below, sequenced in a study of blood T cell repertoires in COVID-19. Libraries were prepared by immunoSEQ multiplex PCR; TCRdb keeps only in-frame clonotypes and omits some of them. This table holds some 210,000 clones, 89% found once. Source material: peripheral blood. The receptors derive from a woman between 40 and 50 years old with acute or convalescent COVID-19.

Only one count was recorded for this clone. The chain has TRBV3-1 (or the pseudogene TRBV3-2) and TRBJ1-1; TRBD1 matches at 8 bases. CDR1 LGHDT and CDR2 YNNKEL come from the germline V gene (reference sequence). This CDR3 contains 16 residues. V was clipped by 0 bases and J by 5 bases; unmatched bases: 8. In nucleotides, the CDR3 is TGTGCCAGCAGCCAAGATTTTGGCAGGGGGCAGACTGAAGCTTTCTTT. Translation gives CASSQDFGRGQTEAFF.

The rearrangement joins TRBV29-1 to TRBJ1-5, with D possibly being TRBD1 (5 bases). Germline loops: CDR1 SQVTM, CDR2 ANQGSEA. The CDR3 extends over 14 amino acids. The ends were cut back, 3 bases at V and 3 bases at J, with 12 bases in the middle. CDR3 DNA: TGCAGCGTTGATCGCCAGACAGACAATCAGCCCCAGCATTTT. Its translation is CSVDRQTDNQPQHF.

The chain links TRBV4-2 to TRBJ2-1; no definite D call. Germline V gives CDR1 LGHNA, CDR2 YNFKEQ. V was shortened by 0 bases and J by 7 bases, with 13 bases between the two germline ends. This CDR3 comprises 15 residues. CDR3: CASSQDVGVWNEQFF. The DNA of the CDR3 is TGTGCCAGCAGCCAAGATGTAGGAGTTTGGAATGAGCAGTTCTTC.

The gene calls are TRBV6-5 and TRBJ2-7; 8 bases are shared with TRBD2. The CDR3 extends over 15 amino acids. CDR1 is MNHEY and CDR2 is SVGAGI in the germline V gene. J lost 2 bases, V lost 3 bases, and 6 bases had no gene match. The CDR3 region has the DNA TGTGCCAGCAGTTATAGTAGCGGGGAAACCTACGAGCAGTACGTC. Its translation is CASSYSSGETYEQYV.

The J gene is TRBJ1-3, the V gene TRBV10-3; 10 nucleotides agree with TRBD1. The germline V gene encodes CDR1 ENHRY and CDR2 SYGVKD. V dropped 4 bases and J dropped 3; count of bases not matched to a gene: 6. The CDR3 is 16 residues long. CDR3 sequence: CAISAPTGGGGNTIYF. The CDR3 DNA sequence: TGTGCCATCAGTGCCCCGACAGGGGGCGGTGGAAACACCATATATTTT.

V usage is TRBV10-3 and J usage is TRBJ2-3; TRBD2 matches at 10 bases. V shed 2 bases and J 3 bases; nucleotides not matched to a gene: 8. The CDR3 runs to 17 residues. Germline V CDR1 and CDR2: ENHRY, SYGVKD. Written as DNA, the CDR3 is TGTGCCATCAGTGAGGGGAGCTGGACTAGCGGAACAGATACGCAGTATTTT. This sequence encodes CAISEGSWTSGTDTQYF.

This chain joins TRBV27 and TRBJ1-3, with D perhaps matching TRBD1 (6 bases). From germline, CDR1 is MNHEY and CDR2 SMNVEV (reference sequence). The length of the CDR3 is 18 residues. Trimming cost V 2 bases and J 2 bases, with 19 bases left between them. The CDR3 region is CASSLGYRASGTGNTIYF. CDR3 DNA sequence: TGTGCCAGCAGTTTAGGGTACAGGGCCTCAGGAACTGGAAACACCATATATTTT.

The CDR3 region has the DNA TGTGCCAGCAGCTACAACGGACAGATGGACACTGAAGCTTTCTTT. Translation: CASSYNGQMDTEAFF. V gene TRBV7-9 combines with J gene TRBJ1-1, with a possible D match to TRBD1 (6 bases). The CDR3 runs 15 residues. Trimming removed 4 bases from V and 3 bases from J, with 15 bases in between. From germline, CDR1 is SEHNR and CDR2 FQNEAQ (reference sequence). The complete variable domain, with remaining parts taken from reference TRBV7-9 and TRBJ1-1, reads DTGVSQNPRHKITKRGQNVTFRCDPISEHNRLYWYRQTLGQGPEFLTYFQNEAQLEKSRLLSDRFSAERPKGSFSTLEIQRTEQGDSAMYLCASSYNGQMDTEAFFGQGTRLTVV.

The chain links TRBV10-3 to TRBJ1-2; tentatively, D is TRBD1 (6 bases). CDR1 is ENHRY and CDR2 is SYGVKD in the germline V gene. The CDR3 length is 15 residues. V was clipped by 3 bases and J by 7 bases, with 18 bases between them. The CDR3 reads CAISDDQGGGGGYTF. DNA for the CDR3: TGTGCCATCAGTGATGACCAGGGAGGGGGAGGTGGCTACACCTTC.

The chain recombines TRBV7-3 with TRBJ1-2; 8 bases agree with TRBD1. The J segment lost 4 bases and the V segment lost 5 bases, leaving 6 bases of the junction unmatched. This CDR3 has 14 amino acids. Germline V gene data show CDR1 as SGHTA and CDR2 as FQGTGA. CDR3 nucleotides: TGTGCCAGCAGCCCAGGACAGGGCCTCTATGGCTACACCTTC. Its protein is CASSPGQGLYGYTF.

The chain links TRBV5-5 to TRBJ1-1; a possible D gene is TRBD1 (5 bases). Between the trimmed V and J ends, which lost 1 base and 5 bases, there was a span of 15 bases. This CDR3 is 15 amino acids long. CDR1 and CDR2 from the germline V gene are SGHKS and YYEKEE (reference sequence). CDR3 sequence (DNA): TGTGCCAGCAGCTTGACAGGCCTACGGGGGACTGAAGCTTTCTTT. Its protein is CASSLTGLRGTEAFF.

The rearrangement joins TRBV30 to TRBJ1-3; tentative D call: TRBD1 (6 bases). Trimming removed 3 bases at V and 2 bases at J, with 17 bases between. CDR3 length: 16 amino acids. In germline, CDR1 is GTSNPN, CDR2 SVGIG (reference sequence). DNA of the CDR3: TGTGCCTGGAGGGCCCGGGGGGCGAGGACTGGAAACACCATATATTTT. This sequence encodes CAWRARGARTGNTIYF. The full variable domain, completed using reference TRBV30 and TRBJ1-3, is SQTIHQWPATLVQPVGSPLSLECTVEGTSNPNLYWYRQAAGRGLQLLFYSVGIGQISSEVPQNLSASRPQDRQFILSSKKLLLSDSGFYLCAWRARGARTGNTIYFGEGSWLTVV.

The chain recombines TRBV5-6 with TRBJ2-3; TRBD1 might be the D (6 bases). The CDR3 is 17 amino acids. Deletions cut 2 bases from V and 2 bases from J, with 18 bases between. In germline, CDR1 is SGHDT, CDR2 YYEEEE. CDR3 nucleotides: TGTGCCAGCAGCTTACTCGGTTCCGAGGGGGACACAGATACGCAGTATTTT. Its translation: CASSLLGSEGDTDTQYF.

The rearrangement links TRBV7-8 to TRBJ1-1; D call uncertain. V shed 7 bases and J shed 5 bases, with 14 bases lying between them. The germline CDR1 and CDR2 sequences are SGHVS and FQNEAQ. The CDR3 sequence is 13 residues long. The CDR3 bases are TGTGCCAGCAAAGTATACCCGGGGACTGAAGCTTTCTTT. Protein sequence: CASKVYPGTEAFF.

This chain connects TRBV11-2 to TRBJ1-4; TRBD1 matches 8 bases. The J segment lost 1 base and the V segment lost 5 bases, leaving 3 bases of the junction unmatched. This CDR3 spans 15 amino acids. In germline, CDR1 is SGHAT, CDR2 FQNNGV. Written as DNA, the CDR3 is TGTGCCAGCAGCCTAGGACAGGGAACTAATGAAAAACTGTTTTTT. Translation: CASSLGQGTNEKLFF.

This rearrangement joins TRBV6-1 to TRBJ2-3, with 8 bases matching TRBD2. Trimming removed 3 bases from V and 0 bases from J; junction bases left unmatched: 8. Germline values: CDR1 MNHNS, CDR2 SASEGT. This CDR3 is 17 amino acids long. CDR3 amino acids: CASSDLLRGASTDTQYF. The CDR3 bases are TGTGCCAGCAGTGATCTCTTGCGGGGGGCTAGCACAGATACGCAGTATTTT.

The chain employs TRBV30 and TRBJ1-4, with 10 bases that match TRBD1. The germline V gene has CDR1 GTSNPN and CDR2 SVGIG (reference sequence). The CDR3 length is 16 residues. J gave up 4 bases and V 3 bases, and 8 bases lay outside the gene matches. The CDR3 sequence: CAWSGKGQGINEKLFF. Here the CDR3 DNA reads TGTGCCTGGAGCGGAAAGGGACAGGGGATTAATGAAAAACTGTTTTTT.

CDR3 bases: TGCAGCGCTGACAGGTCCAACACTGAAGCTTTCTTT. As protein: CSADRSNTEAFF. V gene TRBV29-1 combines with J gene TRBJ1-1; D is perhaps TRBD1 (6 bases). Trimming removed 7 bases from V and 2 bases from J, with 11 bases in between. Per germline, CDR1 SQVTM and CDR2 ANQGSEA. This CDR3 region has 12 residues.

The chain carries TRBV6-1 and TRBJ2-3; TRBD2 aligns across 12 bases. Trimming cost V 3 bases and J 3 bases; bases outside gene matches: 4. Germline V gene sequence: CDR1 MNHNS, CDR2 SASEGT. The CDR3 has 16 amino acids. The CDR3 DNA sequence: TGTGCCAGCAGTGAGACTAGCGGGGGAAGTACAGATACGCAGTATTTT. It yields the protein CASSETSGGSTDTQYF.

This chain uses TRBV5-1 with TRBJ1-1; D may be TRBD1 (5 bases). V lost 4 bases to trimming and J lost 0 bases, with 13 bases between them. Germline V lookup: CDR1 SGHRS, CDR2 YFSETQ. The CDR3 is 15 amino acids. In DNA, the CDR3 is TGCGCCAGCAGCCCCCAGACAGATTTGAACACTGAAGCTTTCTTT. Translating it yields CASSPQTDLNTEAFF. Full variable domain (rest looked up from reference TRBV5-1 and TRBJ1-1): KAGVTQTPRYLIKTRGQQVTLSCSPISGHRSVSWYQQTPGQGLQFLFEYFSETQRNKGNFPGRFSGRQFSNSRSEMNVSTLELGDSALYLCASSPQTDLNTEAFFGQGTRLTVV.

This chain connects TRBV12-2 to TRBJ1-4. TRBV12-2 is marked as a pseudogene. This CDR3 contains 15 residues. The DNA for the CDR3 is TGTGCAAGTCGCTCCCCGAGGGGGGGTAATGAAAAACTGTTTTTT. It translates to CASRSPRGGNEKLFF.

The V and J genes are TRBV5-1 and TRBJ2-3; 8 bases agree with TRBD2. The CDR3 is 16 residues long. J was trimmed by 2 bases and V by 2 bases; bases with no gene match: 7. Germline loops: CDR1 SGHRS, CDR2 YFSETQ. CDR3 in amino acids: CASSFTQLADTDTQYF. DNA for the CDR3: TGCGCCAGCAGCTTTACCCAACTAGCGGACACAGATACGCAGTATTTT. The full variable domain, with the rest looked up from reference TRBV5-1 and TRBJ2-3, is KAGVTQTPRYLIKTRGQQVTLSCSPISGHRSVSWYQQTPGQGLQFLFEYFSETQRNKGNFPGRFSGRQFSNSRSEMNVSTLELGDSALYLCASSFTQLADTDTQYFGPGTRLTVL.

J is TRBJ2-2 and V is TRBV11-1; unclear D gene. V was clipped by 0 bases and J by 6 bases, with 8 bases between them. The germline CDR1 and CDR2 sequences are SGHAT and FQDESV (reference sequence). This CDR3 spans 14 amino acids. Written as DNA, the CDR3 is TGTGCCAGCAGCTTAGCGGGCCTTCCCGGGGAGCTGTTTTTT. Translation gives CASSLAGLPGELFF.

This clone was detected only a few times. The genes are TRBV10-3 and TRBJ1-5; 8 nucleotides match TRBD1. The CDR3 has 14 residues. With 11 bases clipped from V and 1 base from J, the junction kept 7 bases outside the gene matches. In germline, CDR1 is ENHRY, CDR2 SYGVKD. The CDR3 region is CAVQGEGSNQPQHF. CDR3 coding DNA: TGTGCCGTACAGGGGGAGGGAAGCAATCAGCCCCAGCATTTT.